These 12 T cell receptor beta chains originate from one sample sequenced in a study of blood T cell repertoires in COVID-19. Using immunoSEQ multiplex PCR, the repertoire was profiled, and TCRdb retains in-frame clones only, with some absent. The data hold 150,000 to 200,000 clones, with roughly 80% observed a single time. What was sequenced was PBMCs or T cells enriched from blood (not recorded which). These receptor sequences come from a woman aged 45-65 years who had recovered from COVID-19.

A few counts support this clone. Different DNA sequences within this sample yield the same CDR3. The rearrangement joins TRBV27 to TRBJ1-5; TRBD1 agrees at 10 bases. This CDR3 is 15 amino acids long. Germline trimming cut 5 bases from V and 2 bases from J; bases unmatched to any gene: 3. CDR1 is MNHEY, CDR2 SMNVEV, per germline (reference sequence). The CDR3 nucleotides are TGTGCCAGCAGTGCGGGGACAGGGGGCAATCAGCCCCAGCATTTT. Translating it yields CASSAGTGGNQPQHF.

The CDR3 is CASSLVPGQGSGANVLTF. In nucleotides, the CDR3 is TGTGCCAGCAGCTTAGTCCCGGGACAGGGATCCGGGGCCAACGTCCTGACTTTC. V and J are TRBV7-2 and TRBJ2-6, with 9 bases aligning to TRBD1. The CDR3 sequence is 18 residues long. Germline V gene data show CDR1 as SGHTA and CDR2 as FQGNSA. Trimming at V came to 1 base and at J to 4 bases, leaving 8 bases not matched to a gene.

On this clone itself: Other DNA variants within this sample encode the same CDR3. This chain connects TRBV12-3 or TRBV12-4 to TRBJ1-2; D not resolved. Trimming pared 6 bases from V and 1 base from J, leaving 9 bases between. CDR3 length equals 13 residues. The CDR3 nucleotides are TGTGCCAGCAGCCTCGGCGGTAACTATGGCTACACCTTC. Encoded protein: CASSLGGNYGYTF.

V and J are TRBV30 and TRBJ1-5; TRBD1 is a possible D gene (6 bases). Germline V gene sequence: CDR1 GTSNPN, CDR2 SVGIG (reference sequence). V lost 3 bases and J 4 bases, leaving 16 bases between the germline ends. This CDR3 is built from 15 residues. DNA of the CDR3: TGTGCCTGGAGACGGGGCGAAGGACAGAATCAGCCCCAGCATTTT. This codes for CAWRRGEGQNQPQHF. The variable domain in full, with the rest retrieved from reference TRBV30 and TRBJ1-5, is SQTIHQWPATLVQPVGSPLSLECTVEGTSNPNLYWYRQAAGRGLQLLFYSVGIGQISSEVPQNLSASRPQDRQFILSSKKLLLSDSGFYLCAWRRGEGQNQPQHFGDGTRLSIL.

This clone has a handful of counts. V gene TRBV4-1 combines with J gene TRBJ1-4, with 7 bases identical to TRBD1. The CDR3 totals 15 residues. Germline V gene sequence: CDR1 MGHRA, CDR2 YSYEKL. The trim removed 0 bases at V and 8 bases at J, leaving 6 bases unmatched. The CDR3 sequence is CASSQDDRAREKLFF. DNA of the CDR3: TGCGCCAGCAGCCAAGACGACAGGGCTAGGGAAAAACTGTTTTTT.

J is TRBJ2-1 and V is TRBV24-1, with no clear D. The CDR3 spans 11 residues. Germline values: CDR1 KGHDR, CDR2 SFDVKD. The V gene lost 9 bases and the J gene lost 4 bases, with 6 bases spanning the gap. The CDR3 DNA reads TGTGCCACCGGCCGATACAATGAGCAGTTCTTC. This gives the protein CATGRYNEQFF.

This sequence joins TRBV10-2 and TRBJ2-7; perhaps TRBD2 as D (6 bases). Germline V gene data show CDR1 as WSHSY and CDR2 as SAAADI. Trimming took off 4 bases at V and 0 bases at J, with 13 bases between the two ends. The CDR3 extends over 15 amino acids. CDR3 sequence (DNA): TGCGCCAGCAGTGGGCTAGCGACCAGCTCCTACGAGCAGTACTTC. Its protein product is CASSGLATSSYEQYF.

This clone has just a few counts. An end of the junction differs from the germline gene, which may be a read error. V is TRBV29-1 and J is TRBJ2-1; 8 nucleotides match TRBD2. This CDR3 has 14 amino acids. The germline V gene encodes CDR1 SQVTM and CDR2 ANQGSEA. CDR3 in DNA: TGCAGCGGGAACGGGGGGGCCTCCTTCAATGAGCAGTTCTTC. Its translation: CSGNGGASFNEQFF.

This clone was seen at least ten times. The rearrangement links TRBV5-4 to TRBJ2-7; D gene ambiguous. Germline CDR1 and CDR2: SGHNT and YYREEE (reference sequence). The CDR3 is 15 residues long. V was pared by 0 bases and J by 5 bases, with 15 bases between. The CDR3 spells CASSLAEDEYDEQYF. CDR3 coding DNA: TGTGCCAGCAGCTTGGCTGAGGATGAATACGACGAGCAGTACTTC.

The CDR3 DNA is TGTGCCAGCAGCCCATCTTCTGGGGGGATCTATGGCTACACCTTC. It specifies CASSPSSGGIYGYTF. This chain connects TRBV7-9 to TRBJ1-2; perhaps TRBD1 as D (5 bases). Germline V gene data show CDR1 as SEHNR and CDR2 as FQNEAQ (reference sequence). This CDR3 comprises 15 residues. V shed 5 bases and J shed 4 bases, with 17 bases lying between them.

V gene TRBV19 combines with J gene TRBJ1-1; D is undetermined. Germline V gene sequence: CDR1 LNHDA, CDR2 SQIVND (reference sequence). Trimming stripped 3 bases from V and 2 bases from J, with 7 bases between. This CDR3 is built from 13 residues. The DNA for the CDR3 is TGTGCCAGTAGTATGTATACAAACACTGAAGCTTTCTTT. It yields the protein CASSMYTNTEAFF.

The chain employs TRBV6-1 and TRBJ1-2; D possibly corresponds to TRBD1 (6 bases). This CDR3 has 14 amino acids. In germline, CDR1 is MNHNS, CDR2 SASEGT. Trimming took off 5 bases at V and 5 bases at J, with 15 bases between the two ends. CDR3 region: CASSPITGSYGYTF. CDR3 coding DNA: TGTGCCAGCAGTCCGATTACAGGGTCGTATGGCTACACCTTC.